The 16 T cell receptor beta chains below come from one sample, sequenced in a study of shared clonotypes between healthy human individuals. The assay was immunoSEQ multiplex PCR, and TCRdb's table has in-frame clones only and misses some. This sample has roughly 2.4 million clones, with approximately 96% found just once. Input material: naive CD4+ T cells sorted from blood. Sample subset: CD45RA+ positively selected. The receptors were sampled from a man aged 18 to 30 in good health.

This clone was counted a single time. The chain carries TRBV2 and TRBJ2-3, with D hard to call. Germline CDR1 and CDR2: SNHLY and FYNNEI. The CDR3 is made up of 14 amino acids. Deletions cut 5 bases from V and 4 bases from J, with 13 bases between. In DNA form, the CDR3 reads TGTGCCAGCAGTCCCTTAATCGGCCCAGATACGCAGTATTTT. Encoded protein: CASSPLIGPDTQYF.

This chain connects TRBV6-6 to TRBJ2-5, with TRBD1 matching 9 bases. The CDR3 runs to 16 residues. CDR1 and CDR2 (germline): MNHNY, SVGAGI (reference sequence). The ends lost 5 bases at V and 5 bases at J; junction bases unmatched: 12. CDR3 bases: TGTGCCAGCAGTACCCCGGGACAGGGATTAAGGGAGACCCAGTACTTC. Its translation is CASSTPGQGLRETQYF.

V is TRBV7-6 and J is TRBJ2-1; D may be TRBD2 (5 bases). Per germline, CDR1 SGHVS and CDR2 FNYEAQ. The CDR3 runs 14 residues. Trimming removed 1 base at V and 10 bases at J, with 14 bases between. This CDR3 reads CASSLGGKTGEQFF. The CDR3 DNA is TGTGCCAGCAGCTTAGGAGGGAAGACGGGAGAGCAGTTCTTC.

The chain recombines TRBV15 with TRBJ2-7, with D perhaps being TRBD1 or TRBD2 (5 bases each). Trimming left V 1 base short and J 2 bases short, with 12 bases between. This CDR3 spans 15 amino acids. Germline V lookup: CDR1 LNHNV, CDR2 YYDKDF (reference sequence). The CDR3 reads CATSRGTGAAYEQYF. The CDR3 nucleotides are TGTGCCACCAGCAGAGGGACCGGGGCGGCCTACGAGCAGTACTTC.

The CDR3, as DNA: TGTGCCAGCAGCTTGGGGACAGGGAGATCATCCGGGGAGCTGTTTTTT. Protein: CASSLGTGRSSGELFF. The chain carries TRBV5-6 and TRBJ2-2; TRBD1 aligns across 8 bases. CDR1 is SGHDT and CDR2 is YYEEEE in the germline V gene. This CDR3 is built from 16 residues. Trimming at V came to 0 bases and at J to 6 bases, leaving 7 bases not matched to a gene.

The chain carries TRBV28 and TRBJ2-7, with 8 bases aligning to TRBD1. J gave up 5 bases and V 6 bases, and 12 bases lay outside the gene matches. Germline V lookup: CDR1 MDHEN, CDR2 SYDVKM. This CDR3 region has 15 residues. CDR3 nucleotides: TGTGCCAGCAGACAGGGGGGCGTTTTAGTCGACGAGCAGTACTTC. This sequence encodes CASRQGGVLVDEQYF.

The genes are TRBV4-3 and TRBJ2-2, with D tentatively TRBD1 or TRBD2 (6 bases each). The CDR3 length is 15 residues. Germline V lookup: CDR1 LGHNA, CDR2 YSLEER. Trimming removed 5 bases from V and 2 bases from J, with 12 bases in between. This chain's CDR3 is CASSIQGTNTGELFF. In nucleotides, the CDR3 is TGCGCCAGCAGCATTCAGGGGACTAACACCGGGGAGCTGTTTTTT.

This chain uses TRBV19 with TRBJ2-2; unclear D gene. This CDR3 comprises 13 residues. Germline CDR1 and CDR2: LNHDA and SQIVND (reference sequence). V lost 7 bases and J lost 7, with 13 bases in between. In DNA form, the CDR3 reads TGTGCCAGTAACTTCGGGTTCGTCGGGGAGCTGTTTTTT. Amino acids: CASNFGFVGELFF.

CDR3 nucleotides: TGTGCCAGCAGCCATTCCTCCCGGGGGGGTAAAGGAGAGCAGTTCTTC. Translation gives CASSHSSRGGKGEQFF. This chain joins TRBV4-2 and TRBJ2-1; 8 bases map to TRBD2. J lost 10 bases, V lost 3 bases, and 14 bases had no gene match. The CDR3 is made up of 16 amino acids. The germline CDR1 and CDR2 sequences are LGHNA and YNFKEQ.

This clone was seen once. The chain joins TRBV2 to TRBJ1-1; D call uncertain. The CDR3 covers 15 residues. Per germline, CDR1 SNHLY and CDR2 FYNNEI. V was pared by 0 bases and J by 3 bases, with 11 bases between. CDR3: CASSEAQVSYTEAFF. The DNA of the CDR3 is TGTGCCAGCAGTGAAGCCCAGGTTAGTTACACTGAAGCTTTCTTT.

The chain carries TRBV29-1 and TRBJ2-7, with 12 nucleotides matching TRBD2. The CDR3 sequence is 12 residues long. Per germline, CDR1 SQVTM and CDR2 ANQGSEA. J lost 4 bases, V lost 7 bases, and 2 bases had no gene match. CDR3 DNA sequence: TGCAGCGCGACTAGCGGGAGATACGAGCAGTACTTC. Translated, it gives CSATSGRYEQYF.

The CDR3 region has the DNA TGCGCCAGCAGCTTGGAAGGACAGGTTTTGAATGAAAAACTGTTTTTT. Translation gives CASSLEGQVLNEKLFF. J is TRBJ1-4 and V is TRBV5-1; TRBD1 agrees at 7 bases. CDR1 SGHRS and CDR2 YFSETQ come from the germline V gene. This CDR3 is built from 16 residues. The junction had 7 bases not matched to a gene; V was cut back by 0 bases and J by 5 bases.

The CDR3 coding sequence is TGCAGCGTTGAAGATGGGCATTGGGGGACTGAAGCTTTCTTT. This codes for CSVEDGHWGTEAFF. The genes are TRBV29-1 and TRBJ1-1, with a weak D call TRBD1 (5 bases). Trimming left V 0 bases short and J 5 bases short, with 13 bases between. There are 14 residues in the CDR3. Germline V gene lookup returns CDR1 SQVTM and CDR2 ANQGSEA. The entire variable domain, with the rest obtained from reference TRBV29-1 and TRBJ1-1, is as follows: SAVISQKPSRDICQRGTSLTIQCQVDSQVTMMFWYRQQPGQSLTLIATANQGSEATYESGFVIDKFPISRPNLTFSTLTVSNMSPEDSSIYLCSVEDGHWGTEAFFGQGTRLTVV.

This clone was counted a single time. V and J are TRBV4-2 and TRBJ1-5; D is ambiguous. Trimming shortened V by 0 bases and J by 7 bases, and 10 bases separated the two germline ends. There are 14 residues in the CDR3. The germline V gene encodes CDR1 LGHNA and CDR2 YNFKEQ. CDR3 loop: CASSQDSSQQPQHF. CDR3 nucleotides: TGTGCCAGCAGCCAAGACAGCAGTCAGCAGCCCCAGCATTTT.

The count of this clone is one. This rearrangement joins TRBV28 to TRBJ2-2; TRBD1 matches at 7 bases. This CDR3 is built from 16 residues. Per the germline V gene, CDR1 is MDHEN and CDR2 is SYDVKM. V lost 8 bases to trimming and J lost 2 bases; unmatched junction nucleotides: 11. The CDR3 DNA follows: TGTGCCAGCGACGACAGGGACCGTTTTAACACCGGGGAGCTGTTTTTT. Its protein product is CASDDRDRFNTGELFF.

V usage is TRBV5-1 and J usage is TRBJ1-2; D unresolved. Trimming took 1 base from V and 0 from J, leaving 10 bases between them. CDR3 size: 15 residues. Germline V CDR1 and CDR2: SGHRS, YFSETQ. CDR3 DNA: TGCGCCAGCAGCTTGTCCCCGGTAGCTAACTATGGCTACACCTTC. Translating gives CASSLSPVANYGYTF. The whole variable domain, remainder taken from reference TRBV5-1 and TRBJ1-2, is KAGVTQTPRYLIKTRGQQVTLSCSPISGHRSVSWYQQTPGQGLQFLFEYFSETQRNKGNFPGRFSGRQFSNSRSEMNVSTLELGDSALYLCASSLSPVANYGYTFGSGTRLTVV.